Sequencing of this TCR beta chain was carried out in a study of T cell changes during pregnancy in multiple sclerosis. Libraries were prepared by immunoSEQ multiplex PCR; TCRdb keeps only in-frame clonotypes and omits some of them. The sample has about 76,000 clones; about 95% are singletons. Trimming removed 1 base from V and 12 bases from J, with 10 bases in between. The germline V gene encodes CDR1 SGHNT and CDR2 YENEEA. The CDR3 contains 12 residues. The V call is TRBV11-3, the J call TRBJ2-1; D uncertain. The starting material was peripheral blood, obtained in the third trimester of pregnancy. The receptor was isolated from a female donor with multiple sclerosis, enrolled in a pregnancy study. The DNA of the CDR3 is TGTGCCAGCAGCTTAGGCCCTGGAGCGCAGTTCTTC. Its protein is CASSLGPGAQFF.